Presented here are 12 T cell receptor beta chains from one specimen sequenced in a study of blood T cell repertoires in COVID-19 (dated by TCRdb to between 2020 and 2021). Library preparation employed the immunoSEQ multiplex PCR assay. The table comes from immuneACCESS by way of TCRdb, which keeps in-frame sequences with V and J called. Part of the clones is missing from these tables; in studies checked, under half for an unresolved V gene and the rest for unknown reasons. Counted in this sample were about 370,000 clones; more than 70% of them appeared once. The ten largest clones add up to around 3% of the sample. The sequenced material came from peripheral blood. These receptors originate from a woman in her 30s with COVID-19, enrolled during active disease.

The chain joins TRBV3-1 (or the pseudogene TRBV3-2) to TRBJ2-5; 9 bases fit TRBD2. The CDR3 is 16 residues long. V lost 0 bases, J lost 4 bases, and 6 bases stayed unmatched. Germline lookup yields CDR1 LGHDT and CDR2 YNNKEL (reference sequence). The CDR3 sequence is CASSQEWGAGGETQYF. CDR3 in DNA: TGTGCCAGCAGCCAAGAGTGGGGAGCGGGAGGAGAGACCCAGTACTTC.

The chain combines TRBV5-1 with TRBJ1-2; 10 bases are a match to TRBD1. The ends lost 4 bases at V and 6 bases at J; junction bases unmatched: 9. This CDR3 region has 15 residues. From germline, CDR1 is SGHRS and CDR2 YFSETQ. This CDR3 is CASSHPGGQGNGYTF. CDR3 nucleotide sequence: TGCGCCAGCAGCCACCCGGGGGGACAGGGGAATGGCTACACCTTC. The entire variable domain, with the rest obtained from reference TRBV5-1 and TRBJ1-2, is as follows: KAGVTQTPRYLIKTRGQQVTLSCSPISGHRSVSWYQQTPGQGLQFLFEYFSETQRNKGNFPGRFSGRQFSNSRSEMNVSTLELGDSALYLCASSHPGGQGNGYTFGSGTRLTVV.

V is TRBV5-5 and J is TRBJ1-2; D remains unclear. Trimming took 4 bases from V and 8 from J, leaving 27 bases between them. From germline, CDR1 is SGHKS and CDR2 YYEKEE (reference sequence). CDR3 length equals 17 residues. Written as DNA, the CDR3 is TGTGCCAGCAGCCCCGGAGGCACCTTTCATATAACGGGGGGCTACACCTTC. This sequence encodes CASSPGGTFHITGGYTF.

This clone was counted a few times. The CDR3 loop reads CASSEQNSNQPQHF. The DNA of the CDR3 is TGTGCCAGCAGTGAGCAGAATAGCAATCAGCCCCAGCATTTT. The J gene is TRBJ1-5, the V gene TRBV25-1, with D uncertain. The CDR3 length is 14 residues. The germline V and J ends were trimmed by 3 bases and 0 bases, with 6 bases remaining between them. CDR1 and CDR2 from the germline V gene are MGHDK and SYGVNS.

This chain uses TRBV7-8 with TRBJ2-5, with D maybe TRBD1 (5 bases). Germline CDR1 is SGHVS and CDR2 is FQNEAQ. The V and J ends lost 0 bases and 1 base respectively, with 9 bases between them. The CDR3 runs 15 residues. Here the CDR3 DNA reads TGTGCCAGCAGCTTAGCGGGGCCGATCCAAGAGACCCAGTACTTC. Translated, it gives CASSLAGPIQETQYF.

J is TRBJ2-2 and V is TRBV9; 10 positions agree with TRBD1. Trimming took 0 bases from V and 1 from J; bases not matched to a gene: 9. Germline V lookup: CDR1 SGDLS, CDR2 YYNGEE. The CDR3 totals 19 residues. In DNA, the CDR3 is TGTGCCAGCAGCGTAGTGGGGACAGGGGACCTTCAGAACACCGGGGAGCTGTTTTTT. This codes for CASSVVGTGDLQNTGELFF.

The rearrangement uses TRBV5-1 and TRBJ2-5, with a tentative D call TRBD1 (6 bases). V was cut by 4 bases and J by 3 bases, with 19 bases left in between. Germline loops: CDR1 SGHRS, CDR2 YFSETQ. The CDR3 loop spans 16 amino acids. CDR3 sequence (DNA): TGCGCCAGCAGCAAAAAAACAGGGCCTATTGAAGAGACCCAGTACTTC. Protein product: CASSKKTGPIEETQYF.

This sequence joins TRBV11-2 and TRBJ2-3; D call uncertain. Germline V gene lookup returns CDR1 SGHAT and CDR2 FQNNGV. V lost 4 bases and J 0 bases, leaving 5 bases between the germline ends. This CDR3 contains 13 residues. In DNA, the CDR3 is TGTGCCAGCAGCTCTTATAGCACAGATACGCAGTATTTT. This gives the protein CASSSYSTDTQYF. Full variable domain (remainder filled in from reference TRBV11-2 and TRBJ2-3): EAGVAQSPRYKIIEKRQSVAFWCNPISGHATLYWYQQILGQGPKLLIQFQNNGVVDDSQLPKDRFSAERLKGVDSTLKIQPAKLEDSAVYLCASSSYSTDTQYFGPGTRLTVL.

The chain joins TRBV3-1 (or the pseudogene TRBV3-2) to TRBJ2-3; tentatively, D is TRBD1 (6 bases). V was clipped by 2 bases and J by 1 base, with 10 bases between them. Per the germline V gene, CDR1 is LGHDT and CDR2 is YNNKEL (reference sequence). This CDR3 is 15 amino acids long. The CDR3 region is CASSQTGRRTDTQYF. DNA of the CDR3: TGTGCCAGCAGCCAAACAGGGCGGCGCACAGATACGCAGTATTTT.

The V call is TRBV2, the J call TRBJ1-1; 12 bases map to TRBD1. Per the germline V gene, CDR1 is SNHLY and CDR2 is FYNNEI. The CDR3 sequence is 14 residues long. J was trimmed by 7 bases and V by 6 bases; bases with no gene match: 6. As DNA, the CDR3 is TGTGCCAGCAGGGGGACAGGGGGCTATAATGAAGCTTTCTTT. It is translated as CASRGTGGYNEAFF. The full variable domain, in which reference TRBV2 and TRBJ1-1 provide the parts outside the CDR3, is EPEVTQTPSHQVTQMGQEVILRCVPISNHLYFYWYRQILGQKVEFLVSFYNNEISEKSEIFDDQFSVERPDGSNFTLKIRSTKLEDSAMYFCASRGTGGYNEAFFGQGTRLTVV.

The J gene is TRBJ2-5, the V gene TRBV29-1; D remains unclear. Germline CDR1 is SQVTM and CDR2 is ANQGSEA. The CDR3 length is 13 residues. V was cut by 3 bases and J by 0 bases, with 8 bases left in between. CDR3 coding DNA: TGCAGCGTTGATTTGGCATACCAAGAGACCCAGTACTTC. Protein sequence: CSVDLAYQETQYF.

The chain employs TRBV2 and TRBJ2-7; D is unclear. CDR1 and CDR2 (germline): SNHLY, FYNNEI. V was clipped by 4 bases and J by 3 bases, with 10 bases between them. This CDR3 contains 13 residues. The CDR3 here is CASSGRSHYEQYF. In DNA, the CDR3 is TGTGCCAGCAGTGGGCGGTCCCACTACGAGCAGTACTTC.